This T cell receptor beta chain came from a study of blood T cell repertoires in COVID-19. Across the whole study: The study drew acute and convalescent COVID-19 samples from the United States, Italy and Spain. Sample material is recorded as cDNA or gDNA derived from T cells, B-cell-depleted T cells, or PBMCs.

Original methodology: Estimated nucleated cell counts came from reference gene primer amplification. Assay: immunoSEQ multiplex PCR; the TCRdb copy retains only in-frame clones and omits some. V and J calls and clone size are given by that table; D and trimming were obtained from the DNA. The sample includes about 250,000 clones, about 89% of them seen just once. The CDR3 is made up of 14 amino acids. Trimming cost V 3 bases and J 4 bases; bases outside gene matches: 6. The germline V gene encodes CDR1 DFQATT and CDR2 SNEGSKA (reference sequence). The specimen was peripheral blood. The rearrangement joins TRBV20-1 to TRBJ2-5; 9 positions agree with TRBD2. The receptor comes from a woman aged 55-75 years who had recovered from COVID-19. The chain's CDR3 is CSASNLAGTETQYF. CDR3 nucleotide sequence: TGCAGTGCTAGTAATCTAGCGGGGACAGAGACCCAGTACTTC.